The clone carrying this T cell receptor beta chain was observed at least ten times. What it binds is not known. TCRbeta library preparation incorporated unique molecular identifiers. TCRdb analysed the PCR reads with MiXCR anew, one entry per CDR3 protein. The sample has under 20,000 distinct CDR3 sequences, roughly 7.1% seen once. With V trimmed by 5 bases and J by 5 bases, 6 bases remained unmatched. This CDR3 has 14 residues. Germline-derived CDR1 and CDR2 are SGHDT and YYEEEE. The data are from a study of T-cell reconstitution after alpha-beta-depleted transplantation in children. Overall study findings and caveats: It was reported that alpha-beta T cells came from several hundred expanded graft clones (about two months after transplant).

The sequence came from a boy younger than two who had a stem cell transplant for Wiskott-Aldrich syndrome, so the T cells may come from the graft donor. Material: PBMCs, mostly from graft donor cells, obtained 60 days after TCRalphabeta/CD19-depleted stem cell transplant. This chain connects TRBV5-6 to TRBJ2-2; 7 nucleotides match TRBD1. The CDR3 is CASREGQSTGELFF. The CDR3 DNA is TGTGCCAGCAGAGAGGGACAGTCGACCGGGGAGCTGTTTTTT.